These T cell receptor beta chains were read from a single sample in a study of OX40 agonist ivuxolimab in advanced cancers. Some clones are missing from TCRdb's copy, which holds only in-frame ones; the method was immunoSEQ multiplex PCR. The sample carries about 76,000 clones, 85% to 90% recorded once. The sequencing used CD4+ or CD8+ T cells sorted from blood, collected in a trial of the OX40 agonist ivuxolimab. The receptors shown here come from an adult with an advanced solid tumor such as melanoma, head and neck, liver or kidney cancer. The conserved cysteine and the conserved F or W are not part of the CDR3 here. Each record gives: J gene, clone size, V gene, CDR3 protein. Where a row states a size, it is once, few, many or the class of an expanded clone; other rows omit it.

J: TRBJ2-1
size: .
V: TRBV19
CDR3: ASSIDLIEPGEQF

J: TRBJ1-3
size: .
V: TRBV9
CDR3: ASSPGGAGNTIY

J: TRBJ2-3
size: .
V: TRBV11-2
CDR3: ASSFGGSTDTQY

J: TRBJ2-5
size: .
V: TRBV27
CDR3: ASSLWRGGTQY

J: TRBJ2-2
size: .
V: TRBV7-9
CDR3: ASSDRLSGTGELF

J: .
size: .
V: TRBV10-3
CDR3: AISESGRDYEQY

J: TRBJ2-2
size: .
V: TRBV4-2
CDR3: ASSRTNTGELF

J: TRBJ1-2
size: medium-sized
V: TRBV5-1
CDR3: ASSDLLGYT

J: TRBJ1-2
size: .
V: TRBV5-1
CDR3: ASSNGNGVETVMRGYT

J: TRBJ2-7
size: few
V: TRBV7-2
CDR3: ASSFQSGGQRYEQY

J: TRBJ2-7
size: .
V: TRBV7-3
CDR3: ASSVGTSGSEEQY

J: TRBJ2-7
size: .
V: TRBV4-1
CDR3: ASSQSGPAYYEQY

J: TRBJ2-7
size: .
V: TRBV5-4
CDR3: ASSLAWDEQY

J: .
size: .
V: TRBV6-5
CDR3: ASSYSPGLTYEQY

J: TRBJ1-2
size: .
V: TRBV5-4
CDR3: ASSLDRGYGYT

J: TRBJ2-1
size: .
V: TRBV6-6
CDR3: ASSYGRLDNHEQF

J: TRBJ2-2
size: .
V: TRBV11-2
CDR3: ASQGWTFSGGELF

J: TRBJ2-3
size: .
V: TRBV9
CDR3: ASSVIGLADRDTQY

J: TRBJ1-5
size: .
V: TRBV6-1
CDR3: ARLGRWGNQPQH

J: TRBJ1-2
size: .
V: TRBV6-1
CDR3: ASSDFGTGNFYGYT

J: TRBJ2-5
size: .
V: TRBV7-6
CDR3: ASSRTGLAETQY

J: TRBJ2-6
size: .
V: TRBV5-4
CDR3: ASSHMESSGANVLT

J: TRBJ2-7
size: .
V: TRBV7-9
CDR3: ASSPGTSPAYEQY

J: TRBJ2-1
size: .
V: TRBV10-3
CDR3: AISGGREGLYSSYNEQF

J: TRBJ2-2
size: .
V: TRBV6-5
CDR3: ASSYTGLAGGGELF

J: TRBJ2-2
size: .
V: TRBV28
CDR3: ASRDRGMTGELF

J: TRBJ1-2
size: .
V: TRBV9
CDR3: ASRGRRNYGYT

J: TRBJ2-1
size: once
V: TRBV15
CDR3: ATSRDPLLLAGGPVEQF

J: TRBJ2-7
size: .
V: TRBV27
CDR3: ASSSLSSYEQY

J: TRBJ2-7
size: .
V: TRBV4-1
CDR3: ASSQDEGPSYEQY

J: TRBJ2-7
size: .
V: TRBV6-5
CDR3: ASSYSLGSSYEQY

J: TRBJ1-1
size: .
V: TRBV5-1
CDR3: ASQLIPGSLGENTEAF

J: TRBJ1-1
size: .
V: TRBV9
CDR3: ASSSGGTEAF

J: TRBJ1-1
size: .
V: TRBV6-1
CDR3: ASSKTGATGEAF

J: TRBJ2-5
size: .
V: TRBV10-1
CDR3: ASAHRQPPAETQY

J: TRBJ2-7
size: .
V: TRBV6-5
CDR3: ASTDRGSEQY

J: TRBJ1-2
size: .
V: TRBV4-1
CDR3: ASSPDRTGVYGYT

J: TRBJ2-7
size: .
V: TRBV5-1
CDR3: ASSLEVSEQY